These T cell receptor beta chains were read from a single sample in a study of blood T cell repertoires in COVID-19. TCRdb keeps only in-frame clones here, not all; method: immunoSEQ multiplex PCR. The repertoire includes approximately 230,000 clones, 70% to 90% of them detected once, and 15% to 18% sits in the top ten. What was sequenced was PBMCs or T cells enriched from blood (not recorded which). Source of these receptors: a young man who had recovered from COVID-19. The CDR3 runs from the conserved cysteine through the conserved F or W. D genes are given only for firm matches.

cdr3_aa	d_call	v_call	j_call
CASSYSRVRNTEAFF	NA	TRBV6-5	TRBJ1-1
CASSLGLAHTGELFF	NA	TRBV5-4	TRBJ2-2
CASGAGGTDTQYF	TRBD2	TRBV12-5	TRBJ2-3
CASRRTSWSGTGELFF	NA	TRBV23-1	TRBJ2-2
CASSYPQGGAYEQYF	NA	TRBV6-5	TRBJ2-7
CASSIAAPGNTIYF	NA	TRBV19	TRBJ1-3
CASSERSGLSEKLFF	NA	TRBV6-1	TRBJ1-4
CATWEGDYEQYF	NA	TRBV6-5	TRBJ2-7
CASSQFLQGAGEKLFF	TRBD1	TRBV3-1/TRBV3-2	TRBJ1-4
CASSIWSGGAPRNSPLHF	NA	TRBV19	TRBJ1-6
CASSQEPWGTSGQETQYF	TRBD2	TRBV4-1	TRBJ2-5
CASIPPGSSIQYF	NA	TRBV12-3/TRBV12-4	TRBJ2-4
CSVRPNINYGYTF	NA	TRBV29-1	TRBJ1-2
CASSPGGSSGNTIYF	TRBD1	TRBV6-5	TRBJ1-3
CTGTGGSGYTF	TRBD1	TRBV29-1	TRBJ1-2
CASSEPPGLARETQYF	TRBD2	TRBV6-1	TRBJ2-5
CASSSEGQGIFMNTEAFF	TRBD1	TRBV7-9	TRBJ1-1